A selection of T cell receptor beta chains follows, all from one sample in a study of a mutant IDH1 vaccine in newly diagnosed glioma. What these receptors recognize is not known. Profiling relied on immunoSEQ multiplex PCR, and the TCRdb table lists in-frame clones only, not all of them. The repertoire holds 34,000 or so clones, with over 65% as singletons. The sample in question was PBMCs, obtained from a glioma patient whose treatment included an IDH1 peptide vaccine. These receptors all stem from a woman in her thirties or forties with glioma. Each CDR3 is given without its conserved first and last residue. Each record gives: V gene, D gene, J gene, CDR3 length, clone size, CDR3 protein. D genes are given only for firm matches. Clone size is given for some rows only: seen once, a few or many times, or a class if the clone is expanded.

>TRBV9|TRBD2|TRBJ2-3|17|-
ASSVRSGGRSASTDTQY
>TRBV7-3|TRBD1|TRBJ1-1|9|-
ASSAGGEAF
>TRBV29-1|TRBD1|TRBJ2-1|13|-
SVAGQGANRNEQF
>TRBV27|-|TRBJ1-2|11|once
ASSFWTYYGYT
>TRBV7-7|-|TRBJ1-3|13|-
ASSSEVGKGNTIY
>TRBV4-3|TRBD1|TRBJ1-2|12|-
ASSQEQGGYGYT
>TRBV25-1|-|TRBJ2-7|11|-
ASRAYGGAEQY
>TRBV6-6|TRBD1|TRBJ1-2|13|-
ASSPGTVRDYGYT
>TRBV9|-|TRBJ1-4|15|once
ASSVAATGALREKLF
>TRBV2|-|TRBJ1-2|13|-
ASSEGGGANYGYT
>TRBV15|TRBD1|TRBJ1-4|12|-
ATSRGEGAERLF
>TRBV7-9|TRBD1|TRBJ1-6|14|-
VSSSLRGLDRVHLH
>TRBV11-2|-|TRBJ2-2|16|-
ASRRPGRGGIGTGELF
>TRBV7-9|TRBD1|TRBJ2-1|15|-
ASSSTDRGSSGNEQF
>TRBV5-8|TRBD1|TRBJ1-2|13|-
ASSLGGTVDYGYT
>TRBV13|-|TRBJ2-3|14|-
ASSGPHPPSTDTQY
>TRBV30|-|TRBJ1-2|12|-
AWTFDRLSYGYT
>TRBV5-5|TRBD1|TRBJ1-2|14|-
ASSPRDRRSNYGYT
>TRBV10-1|TRBD1|TRBJ1-2|16|-
ASSEKDRGKRTNYGYT
>TRBV5-1|TRBD1|TRBJ1-2|11|-
ASNPGQGYGYT
>TRBV9|-|TRBJ1-5|13|-
ASSVEDGRDQPQH
>TRBV10-2|TRBD1|TRBJ1-6|15|-
ASLSPTGVVLGSPLH
>TRBV13|TRBD1|TRBJ1-2|12|-
ASSSSQGNYGYT
>TRBV6-5|TRBD2|TRBJ2-7|14|-
ASSYSKRGGSYEQY
>TRBV30|-|TRBJ1-3|12|-
AWRVRDSGNTIY
>TRBV5-1|-|TRBJ2-6|16|-
ASSLVQQVISGANVLT
>TRBV2|TRBD1|TRBJ1-2|12|-
ASSPETGGFGYT
>TRBV5-5|-|TRBJ2-3|11|-
ASSLHSTDTQY
>TRBV7-2|-|TRBJ1-1|14|-
ASSLVTGGGSTEAF
>TRBV7-9|-|TRBJ1-1|12|-
ASSPGGGRTEAF
>TRBV4-3|TRBD2|TRBJ2-5|14|medium-sized
ASSQGNWRGAETQY
>TRBV2|TRBD1|TRBJ2-1|17|-
ASTSSGGLLASPYNEQF
>TRBV15|-|TRBJ1-4|12|-
ATSREGGIEKLF
>TRBV28|TRBD1|TRBJ1-2|13|-
ASSKLGGPYYGYT
>TRBV14|-|TRBJ1-5|11|-
ASSGGVNQPQH
>TRBV5-1|-|TRBJ1-3|14|-
ASSVPQGPPGNTIY
>TRBV4-1|-|TRBJ1-5|15|-
ASSQAGTLGANQPQH
>TRBV4-3|TRBD1|TRBJ1-1|16|-
ASSQDIGGGTANTEAF
>TRBV2|-|TRBJ1-4|12|-
ASSAGGPWEKLF
>TRBV4-3|TRBD1|TRBJ1-2|12|-
ASSQDGQGYGYT
>TRBV28|-|TRBJ1-2|10|-
ASSSEYWGYT
>TRBV5-1|-|TRBJ1-2|12|-
ASSSQGQVGGYT
>TRBV7-6|TRBD2|TRBJ2-7|12|-
ASSLPGGATEQY
>TRBV15|TRBD1|TRBJ1-1|15|-
ATSQQGKVGMNTEAF
>TRBV7-2|-|TRBJ2-5|13|-
ASSFSGGGGETQY
>TRBV7-8|-|TRBJ2-7|13|-
ASSLERAGAYEQY
>TRBV5-8|-|TRBJ2-7|16|-
ASSLDGGGGQSPYEQY
>TRBV14|-|TRBJ2-5|12|-
ASSQVNSGETQY
>TRBV2|TRBD1|TRBJ2-7|10|-
ASSNRGHEQY
>TRBV2|-|TRBJ2-1|10|few
ASSVPGAKQF
>TRBV7-2|-|TRBJ2-5|11|-
ASSSWGEETQY